These T cell receptor beta chains were read from a single sample in a study of blood T cell repertoires in COVID-19. Clones were read by immunoSEQ multiplex PCR, and TCRdb kept only the in-frame ones, dropping some. Found here are about 86,000 clones, 65% to 85% of them singletons; the top ten hold roughly a third. Sample: peripheral blood. The source is an elderly woman with active or convalescent COVID-19. CDR3s include the opening cysteine and the closing phenylalanine or tryptophan. D genes are given only for firm matches. Size is stated for part of the rows, as once, few or many counts, or as a class when the clone is expanded.

abundance	d_gene	v_gene	j_gene	CDR3nt	CDR3aa
NA	TRBD1	TRBV6-2/TRBV6-3	TRBJ1-2	TGTGCCAGCAGTTACACCGGGACAGGTGAACTCTATGGCTACACCTTC	CASSYTGTGELYGYTF
NA	NA	TRBV29-1	TRBJ1-2	TGCAGCGTTGCCTTGCAGGGCGGCTACACCTTC	CSVALQGGYTF
NA	NA	TRBV3-1/TRBV3-2	TRBJ2-5	TGTGCCAGCAGCCCCCGATTGGGGGCAGAGACCCAGTACTTC	CASSPRLGAETQYF
NA	TRBD1	TRBV30	TRBJ1-6	TGTGCCTGGAGTCGAAGGACAGGCGGATGGTCACCCCTCCACTTT	CAWSRRTGGWSPLHF
once	NA	TRBV19	TRBJ1-3	TGTGCCAGCTCCGGGGGTTTCGGAAACACCATATATTTT	CASSGGFGNTIYF
NA	TRBD2	TRBV28	TRBJ2-1	TGTGCCAGCAGTTTATTTGGGCCTAGCGGACTGTACAATGAGCAGTTCTTC	CASSLFGPSGLYNEQFF
NA	TRBD1	TRBV6-1	TRBJ1-3	TGTGCCAGCAGTGAGCAGGGGGCAGGAAACACCATATATTTT	CASSEQGAGNTIYF
once	TRBD2	TRBV7-2	TRBJ2-7	TGTGCCAGCAGCTTAGACCTAGCGGGGGGGAGATACGAGCAGTACTTC	CASSLDLAGGRYEQYF
NA	TRBD2	TRBV3-1/TRBV3-2	TRBJ2-1	TGTGCCAGCAGCCGGACTAGGAATTACAATGAGCAGTTCTTC	CASSRTRNYNEQFF
NA	NA	TRBV7-2	TRBJ1-3	TGTGCCAGCAGCTGGGGGGGAATCAGGAGCTCTGGAAACACCATATATTTT	CASSWGGIRSSGNTIYF
NA	NA	TRBV24-1	TRBJ2-3	TGTGCCACCAGTGATTCCTACATTCCGGGACACGGTGCGGATACGCAGTATTTT	CATSDSYIPGHGADTQYF
NA	TRBD1	TRBV19	TRBJ1-4	TGTGCCAGTAGGGGACAGGCGACCGAAAAACTGTTTTTT	CASRGQATEKLFF
NA	TRBD1	TRBV28	TRBJ2-5	TGTGCCAGCAGTTCGCGACAGGGGTGGGTGGAGACCCAGTACTTC	CASSSRQGWVETQYF
once	TRBD1	TRBV9	TRBJ2-1	TGTGCCAGCAGCGTAAGCCCTGACAGGGGAAATGAGCAGTTCTTC	CASSVSPDRGNEQFF
few	NA	TRBV7-3	TRBJ1-1	TGTGCCAGCAGCTTAATCGGGGACACTGAAGCTTTCTTT	CASSLIGDTEAFF
NA	TRBD1	TRBV6-5	TRBJ1-2	TGTGCCAGCACCTCGACAGGGGGCAACTATGGCTACACCTTC	CASTSTGGNYGYTF
NA	TRBD1	TRBV9	TRBJ2-3	TGTGCCAGCAGCGTAGCCAGGGGGACCGCAGATACGCAGTATTTT	CASSVARGTADTQYF
NA	NA	TRBV18	TRBJ2-5	TGTGCCAGCTCATCGACACGTCAAGAGACCCAGTACTTC	CASSSTRQETQYF
NA	TRBD1	TRBV5-1	TRBJ1-2	TGCGCCAGCAGCATATATCAGGGGGACCTTGGCTACACCTTC	CASSIYQGDLGYTF
NA	TRBD1	TRBV28	TRBJ1-2	TGTGCCAGCAGTTTAACGTCGGGACAGACTTATGGCTACACCTTC	CASSLTSGQTYGYTF
NA	NA	TRBV4-2	TRBJ2-7	TGTGCCAGCAGCCAAGAGCCCCCGCGGGGTGCGACCTACGAGCAGTACTTC	CASSQEPPRGATYEQYF
NA	TRBD2	TRBV2	TRBJ2-3	TGTGCCAGCAGTGACCCGAAAGCAGGACTAGCGGGGGGTACTAGCACAGATACGCAGTATTTT	CASSDPKAGLAGGTSTDTQYF
NA	NA	TRBV28	TRBJ1-1	TGTGCCAGCAGTTTATCAGGGTTCCTACCCAACACTGAAGCTTTCTTT	CASSLSGFLPNTEAFF
NA	NA	TRBV10-3	TRBJ2-1	TGTGCCATCAGTGAATTGGCGGGAGAGCAGTTCTTC	CAISELAGEQFF
NA	NA	TRBV11-2	TRBJ2-7	TGTGCCAGCAGCTTAGCAGGGGGGCAAACGTTCGAGCAGTACTTC	CASSLAGGQTFEQYF
NA	TRBD1	TRBV4-1	TRBJ2-2	TGCGCCAGCAGCCCACTGGGGACAGGGGGGGAGCTGTTTTTT	CASSPLGTGGELFF
once	TRBD1	TRBV24-1	TRBJ2-1	TGTGCCACCAGTGATTTGAAGGGACAGGGGGCGGGGGAGCAGTTCTTC	CATSDLKGQGAGEQFF
NA	NA	TRBV7-2	TRBJ1-2	TGTGCCAGCAGCTTAGAGGCGGGACGGCCCTATGGCTACACCTTC	CASSLEAGRPYGYTF
NA	NA	TRBV7-9	TRBJ2-1	TGTGCCAGCACCTTGTACGGGGAGGAGCAGTTCTTC	CASTLYGEEQFF
NA	TRBD1	TRBV4-3	TRBJ1-2	TGCGCCAGCAGCCAGAGACAGGGGAACGCGCCGGAAGGCTACACCTTC	CASSQRQGNAPEGYTF
NA	NA	TRBV7-2	TRBJ2-7	TGTGCCAGCAGCTCGAACAGGGTGGGGGAGCAGTACTTC	CASSSNRVGEQYF
once	NA	TRBV7-3	TRBJ1-1	TGTGCCAGCAGCTTCGCAGAGAACACTGAAGCTTTCTTT	CASSFAENTEAFF
NA	TRBD2	TRBV5-1	TRBJ2-2	TGCGCCAGCAGCCCGCTAACGGGGGGGAACACCGGGGAGCTGTTTTTT	CASSPLTGGNTGELFF
NA	NA	TRBV2	TRBJ2-5	TGTGCCAGCAGTGAAACTAGGTCAGAGACCCAGTACTTC	CASSETRSETQYF
once	NA	TRBV5-4	TRBJ2-7	TGTGCCAGCAGCTTGATCGGTGGCGAGCAGTACTTC	CASSLIGGEQYF
NA	NA	TRBV12-3/TRBV12-4	TRBJ2-1	TGTGCCAGCAGTTCGACTCCATCTCCGGAGCAGTTCTTC	CASSSTPSPEQFF
NA	TRBD2	TRBV7-3	TRBJ2-1	TGTGCCAGCAGCTTAAGGCTAGCGGTGGATGAGCAGTTCTTC	CASSLRLAVDEQFF
few	TRBD2	TRBV7-3	TRBJ2-1	TGTGCCAGCAGCGTGGGGAGGGAGAATGAGCAGTTCTTC	CASSVGRENEQFF
NA	NA	TRBV5-4	TRBJ1-1	TGTGCCAGCAGCAGGGGACAGAACACTGAAGCTTTCTTT	CASSRGQNTEAFF
NA	TRBD1	TRBV29-1	TRBJ2-7	TGCAGCGTTGGAGGGGGCGTGGGCGAGCAGTACTTC	CSVGGGVGEQYF
once	NA	TRBV5-8	TRBJ1-2	TGTGCCAGCAGCTTGGTTGTGGGTTTGGGCGGCTACACCTTC	CASSLVVGLGGYTF
NA	TRBD2	TRBV7-6	TRBJ2-5	TGTGCCAGCAGCCAGCCGGGACTAGCGGTGGAGACCCAGTACTTC	CASSQPGLAVETQYF
once	TRBD2	TRBV7-2	TRBJ2-7	TGTGCCAGCAGCCCGGGACTAGCCGAGACCTACGAGCAGTACTTC	CASSPGLAETYEQYF
NA	NA	TRBV28	TRBJ1-2	TGTGCCAGCAGTCTCACAGGGAGGGCTAACTATGGCTACACCTTC	CASSLTGRANYGYTF
NA	NA	TRBV30	TRBJ1-1	TGTGCCGTCACCAGAGGGGGCACTGAAGCTTTCTTT	CAVTRGGTEAFF
NA	TRBD1	TRBV27	TRBJ1-3	TGTGCCAGCAGCCGACAGGGGTCCTCTGGAAACACCATATATTTT	CASSRQGSSGNTIYF
NA	TRBD2	TRBV2	TRBJ2-1	TGTGCCAGCAGCCCCACTCTAGCGGGAACAAACAATGAGCAGTTCTTC	CASSPTLAGTNNEQFF
NA	NA	TRBV21-1	TRBJ1-2	TGTGCCAGCAGCAAAATCAGGGGGCGGGGTGGTATTGGCTACACCTTC	CASSKIRGRGGIGYTF
NA	NA	TRBV6-1	TRBJ1-6	TGTGCCAGCAGTGAATCCCCCGGGACTCGGTCACCCCTCCACTTT	CASSESPGTRSPLHF
NA	TRBD2	TRBV24-1	TRBJ2-3	TGTGCCACCAGCACCAGCGGGGGCCTTAGCGCGGCAGATACGCAGTATTTT	CATSTSGGLSAADTQYF
NA	TRBD1	TRBV29-1	TRBJ2-3	TGCAGCGCCGAGCAGGGGGCGATGGATACGCAGTATTTT	CSAEQGAMDTQYF
NA	NA	TRBV7-9	TRBJ1-4	TGTGCCAGCAGCCCTTTTCGGGCATGGGGCGAAAAACTGTTTTTT	CASSPFRAWGEKLFF